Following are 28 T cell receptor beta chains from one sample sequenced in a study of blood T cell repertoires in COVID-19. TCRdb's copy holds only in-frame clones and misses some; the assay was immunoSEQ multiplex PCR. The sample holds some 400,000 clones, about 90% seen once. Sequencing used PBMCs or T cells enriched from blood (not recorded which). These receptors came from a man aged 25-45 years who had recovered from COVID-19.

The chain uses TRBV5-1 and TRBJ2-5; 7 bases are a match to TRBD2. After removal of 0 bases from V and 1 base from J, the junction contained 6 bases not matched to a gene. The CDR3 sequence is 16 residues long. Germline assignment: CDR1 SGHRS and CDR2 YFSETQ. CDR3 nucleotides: TGCGCCAGCAGCTTGGGGCCGAGCGGGGCCCAAGAGACCCAGTACTTC. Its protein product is CASSLGPSGAQETQYF.

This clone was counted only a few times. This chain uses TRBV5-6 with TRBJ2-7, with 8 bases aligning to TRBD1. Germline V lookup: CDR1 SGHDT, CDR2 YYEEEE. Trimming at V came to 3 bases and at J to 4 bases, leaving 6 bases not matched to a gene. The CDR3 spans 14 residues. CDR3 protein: CASSYGTGVYEQYF. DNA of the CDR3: TGTGCCAGCAGCTATGGGACAGGAGTATACGAGCAGTACTTC.

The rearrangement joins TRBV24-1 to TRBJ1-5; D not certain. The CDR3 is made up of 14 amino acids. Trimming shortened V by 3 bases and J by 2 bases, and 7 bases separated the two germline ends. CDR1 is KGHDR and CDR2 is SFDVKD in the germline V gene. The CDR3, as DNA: TGTGCCACCAGTGATGGGAGGGGCAATCAGCCCCAGCATTTT. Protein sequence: CATSDGRGNQPQHF.

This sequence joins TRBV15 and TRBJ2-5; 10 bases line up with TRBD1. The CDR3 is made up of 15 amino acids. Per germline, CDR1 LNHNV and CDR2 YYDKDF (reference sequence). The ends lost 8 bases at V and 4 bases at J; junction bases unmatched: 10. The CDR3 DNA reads TGTGCCACCTCCTCCGGCGGACAGGGGGGAGAGACCCAGTACTTC. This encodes CATSSGGQGGETQYF.

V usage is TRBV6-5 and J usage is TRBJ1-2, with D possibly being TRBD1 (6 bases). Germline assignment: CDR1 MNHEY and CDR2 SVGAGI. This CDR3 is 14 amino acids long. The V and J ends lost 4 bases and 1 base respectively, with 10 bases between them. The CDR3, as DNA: TGTGCCAGCAGTTTTCGACAGGTTAACTATGGCTACACCTTC. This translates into CASSFRQVNYGYTF.

CDR3 residues: CASSYGTRQGYTF. The CDR3 DNA sequence: TGTGCCAGCAGTTACGGGACACGACAGGGCTACACCTTC. The chain combines TRBV6-2 or TRBV6-3 with TRBJ1-2; possibly TRBD1 for D (6 bases). The germline CDR1 and CDR2 sequences are MNHEY and SVGEGT. Trimming shortened V by 2 bases and J by 8 bases, and 12 bases separated the two germline ends. The CDR3 length is 13 residues.

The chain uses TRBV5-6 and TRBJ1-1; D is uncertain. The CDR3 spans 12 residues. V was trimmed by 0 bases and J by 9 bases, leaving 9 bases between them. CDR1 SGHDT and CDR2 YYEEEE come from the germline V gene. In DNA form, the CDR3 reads TGTGCCAGCAGCTTGGGTGTGGAGCAAGCTTTCTTT. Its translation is CASSLGVEQAFF.

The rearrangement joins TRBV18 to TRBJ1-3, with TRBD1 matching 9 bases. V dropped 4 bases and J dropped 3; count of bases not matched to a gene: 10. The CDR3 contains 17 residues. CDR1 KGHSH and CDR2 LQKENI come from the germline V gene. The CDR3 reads CASSRPGQGTLGNTIYF. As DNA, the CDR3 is TGTGCCAGCTCACGGCCGGGACAGGGTACGCTTGGAAACACCATATATTTT.

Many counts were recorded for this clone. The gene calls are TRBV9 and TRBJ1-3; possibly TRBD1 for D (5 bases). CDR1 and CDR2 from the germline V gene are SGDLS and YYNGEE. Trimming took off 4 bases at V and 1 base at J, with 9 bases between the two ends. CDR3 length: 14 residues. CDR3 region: CASSKGVSGNTIYF. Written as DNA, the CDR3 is TGTGCCAGCAGCAAAGGGGTTTCTGGAAACACCATATATTTT.

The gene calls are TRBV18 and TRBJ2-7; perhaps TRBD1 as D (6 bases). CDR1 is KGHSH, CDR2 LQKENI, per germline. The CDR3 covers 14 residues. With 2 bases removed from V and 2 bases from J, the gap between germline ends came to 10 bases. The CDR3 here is CASSPIGQPYEQYF. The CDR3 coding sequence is TGTGCCAGCTCACCAATCGGACAGCCCTACGAGCAGTACTTC.

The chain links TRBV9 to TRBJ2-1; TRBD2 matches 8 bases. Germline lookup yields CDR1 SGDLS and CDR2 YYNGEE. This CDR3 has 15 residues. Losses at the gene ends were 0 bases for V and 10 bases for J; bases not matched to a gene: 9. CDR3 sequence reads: CASSVALADWGEQFF. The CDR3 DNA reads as TGTGCCAGCAGCGTAGCACTAGCGGATTGGGGGGAGCAGTTCTTC.

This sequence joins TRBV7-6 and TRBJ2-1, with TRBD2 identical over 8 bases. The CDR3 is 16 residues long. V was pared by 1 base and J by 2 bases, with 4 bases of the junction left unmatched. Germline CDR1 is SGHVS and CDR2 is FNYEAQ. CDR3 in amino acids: CASSLVETSAYNEQFF. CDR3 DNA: TGTGCCAGCAGCTTAGTAGAGACTAGCGCCTACAATGAGCAGTTCTTC.

The CDR3 DNA reads as TGTGCCAGCAGTTGGCGGGGGCCGGGCACCGGGGAGCTGTTTTTT. Protein: CASSWRGPGTGELFF. The chain joins TRBV6-5 to TRBJ2-2; D is possibly TRBD2 (7 bases). Trimming removed 4 bases at V and 4 bases at J, with 13 bases between. The CDR3 spans 15 residues. CDR1 is MNHEY and CDR2 is SVGAGI in the germline V gene.

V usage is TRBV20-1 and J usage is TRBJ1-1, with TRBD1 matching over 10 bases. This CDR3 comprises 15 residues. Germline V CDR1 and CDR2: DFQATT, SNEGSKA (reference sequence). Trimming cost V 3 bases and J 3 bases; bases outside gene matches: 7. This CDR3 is CSASPSTGGYTEAFF. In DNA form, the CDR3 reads TGCAGTGCTAGTCCTTCGACAGGGGGCTACACTGAAGCTTTCTTT.

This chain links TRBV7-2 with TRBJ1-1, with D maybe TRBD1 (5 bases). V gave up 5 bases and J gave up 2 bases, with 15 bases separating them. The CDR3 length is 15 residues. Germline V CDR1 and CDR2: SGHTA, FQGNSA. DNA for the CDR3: TGTGCCAGCAGCCCACCCACAGGTGGAAACACTGAAGCTTTCTTT. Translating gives CASSPPTGGNTEAFF.

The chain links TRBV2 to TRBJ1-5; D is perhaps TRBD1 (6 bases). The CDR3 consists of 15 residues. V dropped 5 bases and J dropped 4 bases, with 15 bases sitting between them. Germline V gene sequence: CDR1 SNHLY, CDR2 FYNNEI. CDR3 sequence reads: CASSPTGTRNQPQHF. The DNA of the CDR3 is TGTGCCAGCAGTCCAACAGGGACGAGAAATCAGCCCCAGCATTTT.

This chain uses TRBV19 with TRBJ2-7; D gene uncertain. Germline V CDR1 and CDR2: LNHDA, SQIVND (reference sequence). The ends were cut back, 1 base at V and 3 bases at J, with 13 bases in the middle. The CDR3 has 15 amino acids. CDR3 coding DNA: TGTGCCAGTAGTATAGCTTCTGGTACAAACTACGAGCAGTACTTC. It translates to CASSIASGTNYEQYF.

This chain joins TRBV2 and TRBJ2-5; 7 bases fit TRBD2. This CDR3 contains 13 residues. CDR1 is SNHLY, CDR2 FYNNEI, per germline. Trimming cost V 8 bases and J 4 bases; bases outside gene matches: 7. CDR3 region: CASSRGVRETQYF. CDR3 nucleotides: TGTGCCAGCTCCCGGGGGGTCCGAGAGACCCAGTACTTC.

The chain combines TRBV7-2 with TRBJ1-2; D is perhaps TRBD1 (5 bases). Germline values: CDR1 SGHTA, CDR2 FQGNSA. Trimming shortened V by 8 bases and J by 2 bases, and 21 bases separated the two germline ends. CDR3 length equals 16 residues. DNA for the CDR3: TGTGCCAGCGGAACTCGTACAGGTACCGTCAACTATGGCTACACCTTC. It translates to CASGTRTGTVNYGYTF.

The CDR3 spells CASSLEMETYNEQFF. In nucleotides, the CDR3 is TGCGCCAGCAGCCTGGAAATGGAGACCTACAATGAGCAGTTCTTC. V is TRBV5-1 and J is TRBJ2-1; D gene ambiguous. Germline CDR1 is SGHRS and CDR2 is YFSETQ. V dropped 4 bases and J dropped 2 bases, with 13 bases sitting between them. This CDR3 is built from 15 residues.

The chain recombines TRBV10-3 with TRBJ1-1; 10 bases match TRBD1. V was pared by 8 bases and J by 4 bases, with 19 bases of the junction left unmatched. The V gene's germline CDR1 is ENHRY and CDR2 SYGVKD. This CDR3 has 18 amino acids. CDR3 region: CAIFPNSGTGAGSTEAFF. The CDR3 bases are TGTGCCATCTTTCCGAATTCCGGGACAGGGGCTGGTAGCACTGAAGCTTTCTTT.

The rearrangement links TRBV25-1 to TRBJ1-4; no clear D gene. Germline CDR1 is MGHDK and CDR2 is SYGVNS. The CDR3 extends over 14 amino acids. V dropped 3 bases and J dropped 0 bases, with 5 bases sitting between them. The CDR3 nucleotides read TGTGCCAGCAGTGACCCCACAACTAATGAAAAACTGTTTTTT. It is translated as CASSDPTTNEKLFF.

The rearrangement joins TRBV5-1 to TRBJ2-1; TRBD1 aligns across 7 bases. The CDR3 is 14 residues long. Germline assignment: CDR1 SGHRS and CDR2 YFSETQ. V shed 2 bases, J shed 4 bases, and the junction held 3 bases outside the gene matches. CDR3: CASSFRQGYNEQFF. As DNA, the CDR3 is TGCGCCAGCAGCTTCCGACAGGGTTACAATGAGCAGTTCTTC.

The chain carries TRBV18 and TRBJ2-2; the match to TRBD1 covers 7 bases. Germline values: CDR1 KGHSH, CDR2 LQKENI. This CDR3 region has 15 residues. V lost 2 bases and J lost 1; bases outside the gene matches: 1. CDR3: CASSPGTVNTGELFF. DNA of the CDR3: TGTGCCAGCTCACCAGGGACAGTGAACACCGGGGAGCTGTTTTTT.

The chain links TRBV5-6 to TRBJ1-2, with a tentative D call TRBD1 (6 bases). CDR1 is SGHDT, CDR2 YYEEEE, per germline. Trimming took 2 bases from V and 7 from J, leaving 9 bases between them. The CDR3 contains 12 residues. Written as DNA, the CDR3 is TGTGCCAGCAGCTTAAGAGGGGGTGGCTACACCTTC. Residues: CASSLRGGGYTF.

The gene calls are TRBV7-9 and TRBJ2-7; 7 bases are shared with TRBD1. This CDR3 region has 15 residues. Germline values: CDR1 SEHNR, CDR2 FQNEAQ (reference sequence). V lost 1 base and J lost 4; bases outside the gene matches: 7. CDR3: CASSLEATGRYEQYF. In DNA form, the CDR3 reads TGTGCCAGCAGCTTAGAGGCGACAGGGAGATACGAGCAGTACTTC.

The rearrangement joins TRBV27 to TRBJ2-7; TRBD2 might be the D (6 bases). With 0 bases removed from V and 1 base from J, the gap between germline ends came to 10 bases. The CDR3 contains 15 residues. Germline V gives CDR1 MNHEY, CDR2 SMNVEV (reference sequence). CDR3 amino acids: CASSLSGGASYEQYF. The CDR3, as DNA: TGTGCCAGCAGTTTATCGGGGGGAGCGTCCTACGAGCAGTACTTC.

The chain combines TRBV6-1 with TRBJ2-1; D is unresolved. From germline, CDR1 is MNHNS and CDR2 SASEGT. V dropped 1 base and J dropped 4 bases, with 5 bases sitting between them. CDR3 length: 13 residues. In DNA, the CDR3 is TGTGCCAGCAGTGAAGGACTGTACAATGAGCAGTTCTTC. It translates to CASSEGLYNEQFF.